This TCR beta chain was identified in a study of T cells in Graves' hyperthyroidism and ophthalmopathy. Whole-study context: Blood from the periphery was taken at initial diagnosis, before any treatment.

The TCR beta CDR3 regions underwent amplification using RNA transcripts as the source. HTBI primers were used for first-round RT-PCR of the TCR CDR3. MiXCR, applied by TCRdb to the multiplex PCR reads, yields one record per CDR3 protein. The sample comprises more than 450,000 distinct CDR3 sequences, around 20% of which are singletons, and approximately 48% rests with the top ten. General study points: Blood also showed most of the thyroid clonotypes that were expanded above 0.001.

This clonotype was recorded many times. The antigen is unknown. Germline V gives CDR1 MNHEY, CDR2 SMNVEV (reference sequence). The V gene lost 6 bases and the J gene lost 6 bases, with 9 bases spanning the gap. The CDR3 runs to 11 residues. A NOSPECS grade of at least 4, a Clinical Activity Score of at least 3 and duration under 3 months were recorded in ophthalmopathy patients. Used for diagnoses were clinical symptoms, serum thyroxine and TRAb, thyroid ultrasound and orbital computed tomography. The V call is TRBV27, the J call TRBJ2-7; TRBD2 might be the D (5 bases). This TCR derives from a man aged 35-49 years with Graves' ophthalmopathy. The sequencing input was blood. CDR3 DNA: TGTGCCAGCAGGGTTCGGGGCGAGCAGTACTTC. This codes for CASRVRGEQYF.